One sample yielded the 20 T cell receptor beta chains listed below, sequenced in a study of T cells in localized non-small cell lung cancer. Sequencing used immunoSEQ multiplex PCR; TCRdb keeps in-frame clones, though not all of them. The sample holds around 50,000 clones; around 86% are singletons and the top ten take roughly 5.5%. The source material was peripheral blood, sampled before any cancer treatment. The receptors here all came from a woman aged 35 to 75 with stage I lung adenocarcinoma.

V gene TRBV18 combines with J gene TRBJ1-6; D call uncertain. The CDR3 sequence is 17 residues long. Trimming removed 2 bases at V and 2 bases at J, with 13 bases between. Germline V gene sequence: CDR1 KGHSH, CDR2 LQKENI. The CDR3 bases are TGTGCCAGCTCACCAAGAAACGGGGTAACCTATAATTCACCCCTCCACTTT. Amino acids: CASSPRNGVTYNSPLHF.

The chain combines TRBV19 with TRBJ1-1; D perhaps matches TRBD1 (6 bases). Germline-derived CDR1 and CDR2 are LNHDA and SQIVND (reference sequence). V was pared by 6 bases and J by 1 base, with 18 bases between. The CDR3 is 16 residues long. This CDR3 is CASSPPQQGKNTEAFF. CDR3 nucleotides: TGTGCCAGTAGCCCCCCTCAACAGGGTAAGAACACTGAAGCTTTCTTT.

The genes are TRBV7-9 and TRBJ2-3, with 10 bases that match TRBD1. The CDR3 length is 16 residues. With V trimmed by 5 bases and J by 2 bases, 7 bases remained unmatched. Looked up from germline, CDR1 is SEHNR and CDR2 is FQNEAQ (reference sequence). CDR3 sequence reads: CASSTGQGDTTDTQYF. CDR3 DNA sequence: TGTGCCAGCAGCACCGGACAGGGGGACACCACAGATACGCAGTATTTT.

CDR3 sequence: CASRGTEGNGYTF. Here the CDR3 DNA reads TGTGCCAGTAGGGGGACAGAAGGGAATGGCTACACCTTC. The chain carries TRBV19 and TRBJ1-2, with TRBD1 matching 7 bases. V shed 6 bases, J shed 6 bases, and the junction held 7 bases outside the gene matches. This CDR3 has 13 residues. Germline assignment: CDR1 LNHDA and CDR2 SQIVND (reference sequence).

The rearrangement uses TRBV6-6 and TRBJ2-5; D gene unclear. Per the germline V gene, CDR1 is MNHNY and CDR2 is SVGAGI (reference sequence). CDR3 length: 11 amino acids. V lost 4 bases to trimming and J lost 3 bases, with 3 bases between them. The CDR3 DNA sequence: TGTGCCAGCAGTTCCAAAGAGACCCAGTACTTC. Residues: CASSSKETQYF.

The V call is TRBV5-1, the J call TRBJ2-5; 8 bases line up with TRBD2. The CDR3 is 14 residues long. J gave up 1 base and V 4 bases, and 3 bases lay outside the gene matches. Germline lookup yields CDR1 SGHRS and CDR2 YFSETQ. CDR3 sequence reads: CASSTAGAQETQYF. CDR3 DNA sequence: TGCGCCAGCAGCACAGCGGGGGCCCAAGAGACCCAGTACTTC.

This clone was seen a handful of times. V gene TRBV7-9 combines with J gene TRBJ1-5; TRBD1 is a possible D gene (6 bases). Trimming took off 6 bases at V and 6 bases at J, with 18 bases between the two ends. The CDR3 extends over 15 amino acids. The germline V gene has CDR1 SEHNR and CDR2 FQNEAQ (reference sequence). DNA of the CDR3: TGTGCCAGCAGTCCGAGGGGAGGGGGAAGTCAGCCCCAGCATTTT. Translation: CASSPRGGGSQPQHF.

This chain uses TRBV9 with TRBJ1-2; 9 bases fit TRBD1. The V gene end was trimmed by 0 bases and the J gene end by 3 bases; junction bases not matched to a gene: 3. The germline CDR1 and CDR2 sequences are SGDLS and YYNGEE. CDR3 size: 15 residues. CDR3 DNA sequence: TGTGCCAGCAGCGTAGGGACAGGGGATCACTATGGCTACACCTTC. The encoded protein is CASSVGTGDHYGYTF.

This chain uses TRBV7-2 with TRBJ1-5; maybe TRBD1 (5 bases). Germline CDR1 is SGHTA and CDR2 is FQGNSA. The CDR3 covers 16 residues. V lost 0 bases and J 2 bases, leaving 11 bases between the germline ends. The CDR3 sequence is CASSLALGVGNQPQHF. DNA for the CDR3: TGTGCCAGCAGCTTAGCGCTGGGGGTTGGCAATCAGCCCCAGCATTTT.

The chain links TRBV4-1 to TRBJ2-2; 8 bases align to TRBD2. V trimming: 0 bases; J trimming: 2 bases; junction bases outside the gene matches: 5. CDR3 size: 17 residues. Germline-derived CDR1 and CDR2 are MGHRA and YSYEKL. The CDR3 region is CASSQDLGGANTGELFF. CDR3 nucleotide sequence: TGCGCCAGCAGCCAAGATCTCGGGGGGGCCAACACCGGGGAGCTGTTTTTT.

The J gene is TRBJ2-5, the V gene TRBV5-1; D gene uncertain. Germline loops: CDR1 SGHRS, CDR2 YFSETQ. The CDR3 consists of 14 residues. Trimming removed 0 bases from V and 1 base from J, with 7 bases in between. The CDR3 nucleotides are TGCGCCAGCAGCTTGGAGTCTACCCAAGAGACCCAGTACTTC. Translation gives CASSLESTQETQYF.

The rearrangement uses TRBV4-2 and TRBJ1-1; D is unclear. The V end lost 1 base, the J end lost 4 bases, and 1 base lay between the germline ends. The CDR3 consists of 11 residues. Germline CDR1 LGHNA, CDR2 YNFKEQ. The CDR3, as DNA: TGTGCCAGCAGCCAAGGCACTGAAGCTTTCTTT. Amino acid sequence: CASSQGTEAFF.

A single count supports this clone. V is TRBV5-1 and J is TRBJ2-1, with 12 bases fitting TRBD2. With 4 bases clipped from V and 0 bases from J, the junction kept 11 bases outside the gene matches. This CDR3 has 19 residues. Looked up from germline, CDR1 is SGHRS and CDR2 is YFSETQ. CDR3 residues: CASSQRLAGAIGSYNEQFF. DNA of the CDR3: TGCGCCAGCAGCCAAAGACTAGCGGGGGCAATAGGCTCCTACAATGAGCAGTTCTTC.

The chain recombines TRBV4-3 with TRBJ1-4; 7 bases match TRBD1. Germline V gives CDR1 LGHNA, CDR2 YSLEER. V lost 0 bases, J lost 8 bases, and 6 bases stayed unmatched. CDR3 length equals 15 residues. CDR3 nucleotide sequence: TGCGCCAGCAGCCAAGACAAGGGGGCGGGGGAAAAACTGTTTTTT. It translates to CASSQDKGAGEKLFF.

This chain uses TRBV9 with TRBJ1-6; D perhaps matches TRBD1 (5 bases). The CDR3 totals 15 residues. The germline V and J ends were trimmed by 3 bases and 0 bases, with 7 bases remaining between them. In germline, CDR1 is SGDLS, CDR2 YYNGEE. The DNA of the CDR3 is TGTGCCAGCAGCGGCAGGGCCTCCTATAATTCACCCCTCCACTTT. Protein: CASSGRASYNSPLHF.

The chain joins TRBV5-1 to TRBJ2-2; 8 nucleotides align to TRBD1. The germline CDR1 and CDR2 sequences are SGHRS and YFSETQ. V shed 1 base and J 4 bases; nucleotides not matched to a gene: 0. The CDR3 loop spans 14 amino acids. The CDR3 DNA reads TGCGCCAGCAGCTTGACAGGGGGCACCGGGGAGCTGTTTTTT. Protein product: CASSLTGGTGELFF.

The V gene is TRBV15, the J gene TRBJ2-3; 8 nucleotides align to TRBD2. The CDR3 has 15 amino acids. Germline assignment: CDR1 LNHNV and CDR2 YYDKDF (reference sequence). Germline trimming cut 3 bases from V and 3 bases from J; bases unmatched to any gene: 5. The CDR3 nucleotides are TGTGCCACCAGCAGCACCGGGGGGGCGACAGATACGCAGTATTTT. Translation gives CATSSTGGATDTQYF.

CDR3 DNA: TGTGCCAGCAGTTACTTGGGACAGGACGTCTCGGGCTACACCTTC. This codes for CASSYLGQDVSGYTF. The V call is TRBV6-5, the J call TRBJ1-2, with 8 nucleotides matching TRBD1. The CDR3 consists of 15 residues. V shed 1 base, J shed 8 bases, and the junction held 9 bases outside the gene matches. Germline CDR1 is MNHEY and CDR2 is SVGAGI.

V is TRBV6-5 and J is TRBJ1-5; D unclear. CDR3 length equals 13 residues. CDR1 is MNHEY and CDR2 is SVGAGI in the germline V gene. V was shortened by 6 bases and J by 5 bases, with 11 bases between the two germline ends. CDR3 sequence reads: CASRIGKDQPQHF. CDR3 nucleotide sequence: TGTGCCAGCAGAATAGGGAAGGATCAGCCCCAGCATTTT.

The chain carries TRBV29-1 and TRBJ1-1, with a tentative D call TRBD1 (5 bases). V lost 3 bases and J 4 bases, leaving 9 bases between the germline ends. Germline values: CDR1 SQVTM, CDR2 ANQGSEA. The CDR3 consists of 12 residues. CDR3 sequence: CSVEQGITEAFF. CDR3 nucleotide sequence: TGCAGCGTTGAGCAGGGTATCACTGAAGCTTTCTTT.